This T cell receptor (beta chain) is drawn from a study of cytomegalovirus exposure and HLA in healthy donors (dated by TCRdb to about 2017). Describing the broader study: According to an earlier analysis of 550 to 700 of the donors, about 190 million T cells yielded some 110 million unique TCR beta sequences and 276 Gb of sequence data. An early release covering just under 650 HLA-typed donors comprised roughly 300 gigabases of sequencing data and around 80 million unique TCR sequences. Of the 300 to 500 genotyped donors, more than 75% were placed in the genetic ancestry cluster associated with self-reported Caucasian donors. The study was designed to test whether signatures of past pathogen exposure could be identified by cataloging public T cell receptors. The study profiled the T cell repertoires of 500 to 800 subjects by immunosequencing and related them to cytomegalovirus serostatus. In addition to the first cohort of around 670 subjects, a separate validation cohort of some 120 different subjects was used. To predict cytomegalovirus infection status, the study combined high-throughput TCR immunosequencing, statistical association of individual TCRs with disease status, and machine learning. A later analysis re-analyzed previously published TCR beta repertoires from 666 donors and added high-resolution HLA genotyping to study TCR occurrence patterns. In the later analysis, no new phenotypic data were used to find candidate immune exposures; instead, reliance was placed on TCR beta sequences and their occurrence across donors. An earlier analysis of 500 to 750 of the donors applied high-throughput TCR beta sequencing to assess whether each TCR beta V gene segment acted as functional or pseudogenic. Alongside the repertoire data, information on donor age, sex, ethnicity and CMV serostatus was compiled. A later genetic analysis took genome-wide SNP genotypes for about three fifths of the 666 donors and used that subset as a discovery cohort. Every repertoire in the discovery cohort had been generated on one and the same sequencing platform. Both class I and class II loci were covered by HLA typing, at four-digit resolution. Typing coverage varied by locus: roughly 620-630 donors for A, B, C, DRB1 and DQB1; roughly 520 for DQA1; more than 600 for DPA1; 450 to 480 for DPB1. Because of strong linkage in the cohort, a handful of DR-DQ haplotypes were treated as single units for association and clustering. On average, 235,054 unique TCR beta nucleotide sequences were sequenced per donor among a few hundred genotyped donors of the cohort, with roughly 18% of those sequences being non-productive.

The library was built by means of the immunoSEQ multiplex PCR assay. For the multiplex PCR, a mixture combining 60 forward primers for TCR Vbeta segments and 13 reverse primers for TCR Jbeta segments was used. A multiplex PCR assay on genomic DNA amplified the CDR3 region of rearranged TCR beta genes. On the Illumina HiSeq System, the amplified TCR beta libraries were sequenced as 87-base-pair reads. The published analysis was carried out like this. A later analysis counted approximately 74 million unique TCR beta chains across the 650 to 700 repertoires, and around 9.9 million of these chains were shared by at least two donors. To remove PCR and sequencing errors, raw reads were error-corrected and collapsed into unique sequences using a nearest-neighbor algorithm that merged closely related sequences. V, D and J gene segments were assigned by aligning CDR3 sequences to IMGT reference sequences. Each retained sequence needed at least a six-nucleotide match to both a V gene segment and a J gene segment. Rearrangements were classified as productive when the CDR3 lacked stop codons and remained in frame with V and J, and all other rearrangements were classified as non-productive. CDR3 was defined according to IMGT convention as the region running from the second conserved V-encoded cysteine to the conserved J-encoded phenylalanine. The earlier analysis of some 550 of the donors excluded any sequence lacking an unambiguous match to a single V gene segment. In an earlier analysis of approximately 590 of the donors, V segments were called functional above 56.7% productive rearrangements and were called segregating when the between-donor standard deviation exceeded 5%. A statistical classification framework was built for diagnosing cytomegalovirus status from the catalog of TCR beta chain sequences. A later analysis assigned V and J genes by comparing TCR nucleotide sequences with IMGT/GENE-DB human TR gene sequences. The TCRdist pipeline was used in a later analysis to assign CDR3 sequences and most-parsimonious VDJ recombination scenarios. A later analysis defined each TCR beta chain by its CDR3 amino acid sequence plus V-gene family, and excluded reads lacking a unique V-gene family. A later analysis removed several hundred highly shared, low-generation-probability nucleotide sequences to deal with suspected cross-contamination and a sequencing artifact. In a later analysis, a clonal expansion index for each public chain was calculated from normalized within-repertoire ranks of inferred template counts. In a later analysis, generation probabilities were computed with a VDJ recombination model fitted to out-of-frame rearrangements, and the resulting probabilities were checked against IGoR. In a later analysis, hypergeometric tests were used to score TCR-TCR, TCR-HLA and TCR-CMV co-occurrence, with a repertoire-size bias correction applied to TCR pairs. False discovery rates were estimated in a later analysis by permuting HLA or CMV assignments 20 times. In a later analysis, co-occurring TCRs were grouped using DBSCAN, with TCRdist sequence similarity added in when clustering inside HLA-allele-positive subsets. Co-occurrence clustering excluded repertoires with fewer than 30,000 or more than 120,000 public chains, plus five with anomalous nucleotide sharing. TCRdb re-hosts the immuneACCESS table, in-frame sequences only. Its copies lack some clones; in the studies checked, an unresolved V gene accounts for under half of them, and the cause for the rest is not known. V, J and clone size were drawn from that table, and D and trimming were deduced from the DNA. The sample table holds about 160,000 clones, of which around 74% were seen once. Approximately 2.4% of the sample is in the top ten clones.

The germline V gene (reference sequence) yields LNHDA for CDR1 and SQIVND for CDR2. There are 12 amino acids in the CDR3, from cysteine to phenylalanine inclusive. CDR3 DNA only is kept here, 36 bases in frame from base 1. V loses 3 bases of germline sequence and J loses 2 bases, and the interval between the two ends is 4 bases. The cohort was made up of approximately 670 healthy bone marrow donors. At the time of sampling, every cohort member was nominally healthy, though immune exposures that went unrecorded were likely present. The donor tested CMV seronegative, placing the donor among the approximately 360 seronegative members of the cohort. A peripheral blood sample was provided by each donor, and peripheral blood mononuclear cells were used for TCR beta sequencing. Genomic DNA extraction from the blood cell samples was performed with the Qiagen DNeasy Blood Extraction Kit. Broad study findings and their caveats: Across donors, most TCR sequences were observed very rarely, whereas some public TCRs were present in many individuals. Only TCR beta chains were sequenced in this cohort, and the absence of alpha or paired-chain data limited detectable features. Some IMGT-functional V segments, including TRBV6-2 and TRBV6-3, could not be told apart with the 87-base-pair reads, so those segments were excluded. A later genetic analysis associated a missense DCLRE1C variant with V-gene and J-gene trimming of TCR beta chains, and an independent cohort replicated the association. Linkage disequilibrium might explain the correlated functional status among segregating V segments, but an unknown experimental factor could not be excluded. Several of the top co-occurrence clusters appeared to be linked to parvovirus B19, influenza, CMV and Epstein-Barr virus, according to a later analysis. When HLA alleles, especially DR and DQ, strongly co-occurred, TCR associations were difficult to assign to individual alleles. A cluster of highly shared sequence variants was judged likely to represent a technical artifact of the sequencing pipeline. In a later analysis, HLA-associated TCR beta chains showed more clonal expansion and lower generation probabilities than non-associated chains that were equally common. A further reported finding was that TCR beta sequences accurately predicted the HLA-A and HLA-B alleles for most subjects in the first cohort. A later analysis found that TCR association rates varied across HLA loci, with DRB1 alleles showing the most associated TCRs and HLA-C alleles the fewest. In vitro tests confirmed that a few of the cytomegalovirus-associated TCR beta chains recognize cytomegalovirus antigens. A later analysis found that most CMV-associated TCR beta chains appeared HLA-restricted, with HLA associations seemingly driven largely by CMV exposure. It was suggested by the authors that the approach could potentially be generalized to other disease states and immunological phenotypes. A later genetic analysis reported fewer N-insertions in productive TCRs among donors in an Asian-associated ancestry cluster than the approximately 700-donor mean. Because HLA typing was missing for some donors at each locus, association tests included only the typed subset. The earlier analysis of 587 of the donors excluded fewer than 20 rarely observed V segments, including chromosome 9 orphons, because counts were too low. Presence/absence analyses assumed roughly uniform sequencing depth across donors, an assumption that may not hold. Cytomegalovirus status was reported to be diagnosed by the classifier with high specificity and sensitivity in both the original and validation cohorts. Specific HLA alleles were associated with 15,000 to 20,000 TCR beta sequences at a false discovery rate of 0.05 in a later analysis. In an earlier analysis of 500 to 650 of the donors, most TCR beta V segments appeared in productive rearrangements about 90% or about 30% of the time, broadly matching IMGT annotations. The study listed 150 to 200 TCR beta chains as associated with cytomegalovirus. For the cohort, immune exposure information was limited to CMV serostatus.

As concerns this clone: Its recognized antigen is unknown. It has no much larger one-base neighbor in the sample; base qualities were not kept.

This receptor was obtained from a female donor in good health and CMV-seronegative. The chain couples TRBV19 to TRBJ2-5; the D gene assignment is ambiguous. Sequenced: PBMCs. CDR3 reads: CASSIGQETQYF. The DNA reads TGTGCCAGTAGTATCGGGCAAGAGACCCAGTACTTC.